This note documents a single TCR beta chain sequence. Antigen specificity is unknown. One junction end disagrees with the germline gene, perhaps due to a read error. TCRdb analysed the PCR reads with MiXCR anew, one entry per CDR3 protein. The table shows about 40,000 distinct CDR3 sequences, with approximately 17% occurring only once. This sample is part of a study of molecular identifiers for immune sequencing clone quantification. Study context: Sequencing covered four of five parts into which replicate RNA from about 20,000 or 100,000 naive CD8 cells was split. Study-level results: Detection of one spiked Jurkat cell's TCR RNA reportedly worked in 750,000 to 1,000,000 naive cells.

CD8+CD4-CCR7+CD45RA+ cells were sorted as naive CD8 T cells. There are 19 residues in the CDR3. CDR1 is LNHNV and CDR2 is YYDKDF in the germline V gene (reference sequence). Sequencing was performed on naive CD8+ T cells from blood, with Jurkat cell RNA spiked in. Subset: FACS-sorted CD8+CD4-CCR7+CD45RA+ naive T cells. The chain is built from TRBV15 and TRBJ1-4, with D maybe TRBD1 (5 bases). This sequence was found in a human donor in good health. Some libraries in this study had Jurkat cell RNA spiked in. In DNA, the CDR3 is TGTGCCACCAGCAGACTATCTTGGACGTGGGGGACTACTAGTGAAAAACTGTTTTTT. Protein sequence: CATSRLSWTWGTTSEKLFF.